These 21 T cell receptor beta chains were sequenced from one sample in a study of blood T cell repertoires in COVID-19. The repertoire was sequenced with immunoSEQ multiplex PCR; TCRdb's copy has only in-frame clones and lacks some. Here the sample spans around 180,000 clones, roughly nine tenths being singletons. Input material: peripheral blood. Source of these receptors: a man aged 55 to 70 with acute or convalescent COVID-19.

The chain carries TRBV6-5 and TRBJ2-7; unclear D gene. The V and J ends lost 6 bases and 0 bases respectively, with 9 bases between them. The CDR3 runs 13 residues. Germline loops: CDR1 MNHEY, CDR2 SVGAGI. CDR3 sequence reads: CASSRVRSYEQYF. The CDR3, as DNA: TGTGCCAGCAGCCGGGTCCGCTCCTACGAGCAGTACTTC.

This sequence joins TRBV2 and TRBJ1-1; D may be TRBD1 (6 bases). Germline V CDR1 and CDR2: SNHLY, FYNNEI. Trimming pared 10 bases from V and 4 bases from J, leaving 13 bases between. The CDR3 spans 12 residues. CDR3 in DNA: TGTGCCATCACCCTCAGGGGCACTGAAGCTTTCTTT. Protein sequence: CAITLRGTEAFF.

The chain is built from TRBV19 and TRBJ1-5; TRBD1 is a possible D gene (5 bases). The CDR3 sequence is 17 residues long. Germline assignment: CDR1 LNHDA and CDR2 SQIVND (reference sequence). V gave up 0 bases and J gave up 4 bases, with 16 bases separating them. Here the CDR3 DNA reads TGTGCCAGTAGTATAGATTATCAGGGCCGTCCGAATCAGCCCCAGCATTTT. Its protein is CASSIDYQGRPNQPQHF. Full variable domain (outside the CDR3, taken from reference TRBV19 and TRBJ1-5): DGGITQSPKYLFRKEGQNVTLSCEQNLNHDAMYWYRQDPGQGLRLIYYSQIVNDFQKGDIAEGYSVSREKKESFPLTVTSAQKNPTAFYLCASSIDYQGRPNQPQHFGDGTRLSIL.

V and J are TRBV5-6 and TRBJ2-3; D unclear. This CDR3 comprises 13 residues. Germline V lookup: CDR1 SGHDT, CDR2 YYEEEE. V lost 2 bases and J 6 bases, leaving 10 bases between the germline ends. The CDR3 region has the DNA TGTGCCAGCAGCTTTACTTGGCGGGATACGCAGTATTTT. Amino acids: CASSFTWRDTQYF.

The chain recombines TRBV5-6 with TRBJ1-2; unclear D gene. CDR1 SGHDT and CDR2 YYEEEE come from the germline V gene. V lost 1 base and J lost 8, with 12 bases in between. The CDR3 sequence is 13 residues long. In nucleotides, the CDR3 is TGTGCCAGCAGCTTGCCGTCCGACTCCGGCTACACCTTC. Its translation is CASSLPSDSGYTF.

V is TRBV19 and J is TRBJ2-4; TRBD1 agrees at 9 bases. The V and J ends lost 5 bases and 5 bases, in that order; junction bases with no gene match: 4. This CDR3 is 14 amino acids long. The germline CDR1 and CDR2 sequences are LNHDA and SQIVND (reference sequence). The CDR3 bases are TGTGCCAGTAGTCCCACAGGGGGCCAAAACATTCAGTACTTC. This translates into CASSPTGGQNIQYF.

There are many counts of this clone. The V call is TRBV7-6, the J call TRBJ1-1; unclear D gene. CDR1 and CDR2 from the germline V gene are SGHVS and FNYEAQ. The V gene lost 1 base and the J gene lost 0 bases, with 12 bases spanning the gap. CDR3 length equals 16 residues. The CDR3 bases are TGTGCCAGCAGCTTAGTATTGGCGGCCCTGAACACTGAAGCTTTCTTT. Protein: CASSLVLAALNTEAFF.

The J gene is TRBJ2-7, the V gene TRBV7-8; 7 bases match TRBD1. J was trimmed by 2 bases and V by 1 base; bases with no gene match: 2. CDR3 length equals 14 residues. Germline V gives CDR1 SGHVS, CDR2 FQNEAQ. Written as DNA, the CDR3 is TGTGCCAGCAGCTTAGTAGGGACAGCCTACGAGCAGTACGTC. Its translation: CASSLVGTAYEQYV.

The chain combines TRBV30 with TRBJ2-2, with D unresolved. Trimming cost V 0 bases and J 6 bases, with 8 bases left between them. The CDR3 contains 13 residues. Germline CDR1 GTSNPN, CDR2 SVGIG (reference sequence). The CDR3 DNA sequence: TGTGCCTGGAGTGTATCTAAGCCCGGGGAGCTGTTTTTT. Its translation is CAWSVSKPGELFF.

As to this clone: Other DNA sequences from this sample encode an identical CDR3 as well. This chain uses TRBV7-9 with TRBJ2-5; maybe TRBD2 (6 bases). V gave up 2 bases and J gave up 5 bases, with 9 bases separating them. Germline CDR1 and CDR2: SEHNR and FQNEAQ (reference sequence). The CDR3 runs to 13 residues. CDR3 sequence (DNA): TGTGCCAGCAGCTTATCGGGGGAGGAGACCCAGTACTTC. Translated, it gives CASSLSGEETQYF.

The V and J genes are TRBV5-5 and TRBJ1-2; unclear D gene. The CDR3 sequence is 14 residues long. The V end lost 4 bases, the J end lost 1 base, and 11 bases lay between the germline ends. CDR1 and CDR2 (germline): SGHKS, YYEKEE (reference sequence). CDR3 amino acids: CASSPEQLNYGYTF. The CDR3, as DNA: TGTGCCAGCAGCCCGGAGCAGCTTAACTATGGCTACACCTTC.

This clone was seen a single time. V usage is TRBV6-5 and J usage is TRBJ1-3; D uncertain. The CDR3 contains 13 residues. CDR1 MNHEY and CDR2 SVGAGI come from the germline V gene. Trimming cost V 6 bases and J 2 bases, with 8 bases left between them. The CDR3 DNA follows: TGTGCCAGCAGGGCTGAAACTGGAAACACCATATATTTT. This codes for CASRAETGNTIYF.

The V call is TRBV29-1, the J call TRBJ2-7, with D maybe TRBD2 (5 bases). The CDR3 consists of 15 residues. Germline CDR1 reads SQVTM; CDR2 reads ANQGSEA. Trimming cost V 4 bases and J 4 bases, with 20 bases left between them. CDR3 in DNA: TGCAGCGTTGCCTTCTTACGGGGTCTTGGGTACGAGCAGTACTTC. It yields the protein CSVAFLRGLGYEQYF.

J is TRBJ1-1 and V is TRBV27, with D perhaps matching TRBD1 (5 bases). The ends were cut back, 2 bases at V and 1 base at J, with 14 bases in the middle. Germline V gene sequence: CDR1 MNHEY, CDR2 SMNVEV (reference sequence). CDR3 length: 16 residues. CDR3: CASSLRQHMRNTEAFF. In DNA, the CDR3 is TGTGCCAGCAGTTTACGACAGCATATGAGGAACACTGAAGCTTTCTTT.

The chain carries TRBV6-2 or TRBV6-3 and TRBJ2-3, with D tentatively TRBD1 (6 bases). V was clipped by 5 bases and J by 2 bases, with 14 bases between them. Germline CDR1 reads MNHEY; CDR2 reads SVGEGT. The CDR3 covers 15 residues. CDR3 DNA: TGTGCCAGCAGTCTCCGGGACACCTACACAGATACGCAGTATTTT. Encoded protein: CASSLRDTYTDTQYF.

The sample holds one count of this clone. This rearrangement joins TRBV3-1 (or the pseudogene TRBV3-2) to TRBJ1-6; TRBD1 matches at 8 bases. The V gene end was trimmed by 2 bases and the J gene end by 7 bases; junction bases not matched to a gene: 7. CDR1 and CDR2 (germline): LGHDT, YNNKEL (reference sequence). This CDR3 contains 16 residues. The CDR3 region is CASSQTPDRENSPLHF. The CDR3 coding sequence is TGTGCCAGCAGCCAAACCCCGGACAGGGAAAATTCACCCCTCCACTTT.

The chain is built from TRBV7-9 and TRBJ2-3; TRBD2 agrees at 13 bases. J was trimmed by 3 bases and V by 5 bases; bases with no gene match: 11. The CDR3 covers 18 residues. Germline lookup yields CDR1 SEHNR and CDR2 FQNEAQ (reference sequence). Here the CDR3 reads CASSRKTGTSGETDTQYF. CDR3 in DNA: TGTGCCAGCAGCCGAAAGACCGGGACTAGCGGGGAGACAGATACGCAGTATTTT.

The chain joins TRBV11-2 to TRBJ1-2, with TRBD1 as a possible D gene (6 bases). Per germline, CDR1 SGHAT and CDR2 FQNNGV. V shed 0 bases and J shed 4 bases, with 9 bases lying between them. The CDR3 is made up of 14 amino acids. CDR3 DNA sequence: TGTGCCAGCAGCTTAGATGGGGGCGGCTATGGCTACACCTTC. It specifies CASSLDGGGYGYTF.

The chain links TRBV6-1 to TRBJ2-7, with 9 positions matching TRBD2. Unmatched junction bases numbered 16, after V lost 1 base and J lost 12 bases. The germline CDR1 and CDR2 sequences are MNHNS and SASEGT. The CDR3 is 16 residues long. CDR3 in DNA: TGTGCCAGCAGTGAAGGAGTGGGACTAGCTAGCGCGAGGGGGTACTTC. This sequence encodes CASSEGVGLASARGYF.

The rearrangement uses TRBV9 and TRBJ2-5; a weak D match, TRBD2 (5 bases). Per the germline V gene, CDR1 is SGDLS and CDR2 is YYNGEE. Trimming took 4 bases from V and 3 from J, leaving 16 bases between them. The CDR3 sequence is 15 residues long. CDR3 in DNA: TGTGCCAGCAGCCGTGGCGGGTCCTTAAAAGAGACCCAGTACTTC. Translated, it gives CASSRGGSLKETQYF.

V gene TRBV5-1 combines with J gene TRBJ2-1, with D possibly matching TRBD1 (6 bases). Trimming removed 0 bases at V and 6 bases at J, with 13 bases between. The germline V gene has CDR1 SGHRS and CDR2 YFSETQ. This CDR3 contains 15 residues. The CDR3 sequence: CASSLGGGAINEQFF. CDR3 DNA sequence: TGCGCCAGCAGCTTGGGAGGGGGAGCTATCAATGAGCAGTTCTTC.